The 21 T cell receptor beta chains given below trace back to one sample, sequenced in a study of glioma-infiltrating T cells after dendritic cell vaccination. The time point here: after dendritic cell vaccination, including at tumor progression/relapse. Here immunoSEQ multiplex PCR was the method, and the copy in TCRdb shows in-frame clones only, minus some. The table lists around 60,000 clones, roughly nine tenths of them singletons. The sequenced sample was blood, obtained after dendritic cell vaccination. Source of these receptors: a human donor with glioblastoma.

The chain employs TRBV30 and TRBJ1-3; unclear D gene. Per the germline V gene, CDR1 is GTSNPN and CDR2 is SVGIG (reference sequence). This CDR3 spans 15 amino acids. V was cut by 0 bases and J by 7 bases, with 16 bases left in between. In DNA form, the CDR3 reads TGTGCCTGGAGTGTACCGGGTAGGAGGCCGAACACCATATATTTT. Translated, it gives CAWSVPGRRPNTIYF.

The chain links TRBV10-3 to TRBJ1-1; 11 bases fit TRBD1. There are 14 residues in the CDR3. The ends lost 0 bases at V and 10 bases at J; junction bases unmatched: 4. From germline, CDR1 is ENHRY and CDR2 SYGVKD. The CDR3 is CAISESGQGASAFF. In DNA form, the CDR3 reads TGTGCCATCAGTGAGTCTGGACAGGGGGCTTCAGCTTTCTTT.

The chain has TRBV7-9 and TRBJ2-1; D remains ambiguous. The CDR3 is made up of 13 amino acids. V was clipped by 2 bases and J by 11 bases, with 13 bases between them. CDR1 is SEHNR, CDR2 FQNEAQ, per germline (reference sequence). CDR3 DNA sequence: TGTGCCAGCAGCTTATTATTTACAGAGCAGCAGTTCTTC. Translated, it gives CASSLLFTEQQFF.

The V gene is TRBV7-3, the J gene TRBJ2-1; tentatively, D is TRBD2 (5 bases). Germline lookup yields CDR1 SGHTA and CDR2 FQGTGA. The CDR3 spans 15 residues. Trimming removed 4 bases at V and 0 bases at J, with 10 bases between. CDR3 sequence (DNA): TGTGCCAGCAGCTATAGCGCGAGCTCCTACAATGAGCAGTTCTTC. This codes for CASSYSASSYNEQFF.

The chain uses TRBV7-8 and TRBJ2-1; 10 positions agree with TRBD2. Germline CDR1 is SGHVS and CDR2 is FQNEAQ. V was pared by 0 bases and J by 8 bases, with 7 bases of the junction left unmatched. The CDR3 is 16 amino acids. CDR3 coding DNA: TGTGCCAGCAGCTTAGCTATGGGACTAGCGTTGGATGAGCAGTTCTTC. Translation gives CASSLAMGLALDEQFF.

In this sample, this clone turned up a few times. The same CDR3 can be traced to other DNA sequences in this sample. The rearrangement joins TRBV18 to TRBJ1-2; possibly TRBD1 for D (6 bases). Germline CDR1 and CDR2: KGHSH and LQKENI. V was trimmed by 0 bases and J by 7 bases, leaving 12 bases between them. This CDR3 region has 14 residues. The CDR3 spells CASSPPGQSGGYTF. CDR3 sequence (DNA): TGTGCCAGCTCACCACCCGGACAGAGCGGTGGCTACACCTTC.

CDR3 coding DNA: TGTGCCAGCAATATAGGCAGGCAAGCTTTCTTT. This codes for CASNIGRQAFF. The gene calls are TRBV19 and TRBJ1-1; no clear D gene. CDR3 length equals 11 residues. V lost 9 bases to trimming and J lost 9 bases, with 14 bases between them. Per the germline V gene, CDR1 is LNHDA and CDR2 is SQIVND (reference sequence). The full variable domain, rest sourced from reference TRBV19 and TRBJ1-1, is DGGITQSPKYLFRKEGQNVTLSCEQNLNHDAMYWYRQDPGQGLRLIYYSQIVNDFQKGDIAEGYSVSREKKESFPLTVTSAQKNPTAFYLCASNIGRQAFFGQGTRLTVV.

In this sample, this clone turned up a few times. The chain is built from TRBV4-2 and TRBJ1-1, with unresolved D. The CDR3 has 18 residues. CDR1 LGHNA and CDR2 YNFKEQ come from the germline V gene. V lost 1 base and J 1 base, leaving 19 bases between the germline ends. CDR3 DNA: TGTGCCAGCAGCCAAGCACTTCAGGTCTCGGCGAGGAACACTGAAGCTTTCTTT. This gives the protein CASSQALQVSARNTEAFF.

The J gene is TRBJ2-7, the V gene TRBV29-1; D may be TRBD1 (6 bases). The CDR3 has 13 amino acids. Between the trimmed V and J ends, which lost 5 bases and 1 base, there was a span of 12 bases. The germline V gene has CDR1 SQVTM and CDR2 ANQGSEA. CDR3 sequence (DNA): TGCAGCGTTCTCCGGGACACATCCTACGAGCAGTACTTC. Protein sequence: CSVLRDTSYEQYF.

The CDR3 bases are TGTGCCAGCACCCGAGGGCTCGAGCAGTACTTC. Its translation: CASTRGLEQYF. The rearrangement uses TRBV25-1 and TRBJ2-7, with D possibly TRBD2 on 5 matching bases. The V end was cut by 7 bases, the J end by 6 bases, with 10 bases between. The CDR3 runs to 11 residues. The germline gives CDR1 MGHDK, CDR2 SYGVNS.

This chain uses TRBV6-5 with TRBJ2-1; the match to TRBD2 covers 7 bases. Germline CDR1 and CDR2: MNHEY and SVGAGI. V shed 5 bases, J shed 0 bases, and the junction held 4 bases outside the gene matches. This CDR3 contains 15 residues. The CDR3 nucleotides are TGTGCCAGCAGTCGGGGAGGGAGCTCCTACAATGAGCAGTTCTTC. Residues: CASSRGGSSYNEQFF.

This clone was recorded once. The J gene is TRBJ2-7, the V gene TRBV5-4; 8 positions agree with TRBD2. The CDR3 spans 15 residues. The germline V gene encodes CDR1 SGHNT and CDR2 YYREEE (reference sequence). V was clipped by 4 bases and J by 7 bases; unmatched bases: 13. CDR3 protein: CASSPTGRGAEEQYF. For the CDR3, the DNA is TGTGCCAGCAGCCCCACGGGGCGGGGGGCGGAAGAGCAGTACTTC.

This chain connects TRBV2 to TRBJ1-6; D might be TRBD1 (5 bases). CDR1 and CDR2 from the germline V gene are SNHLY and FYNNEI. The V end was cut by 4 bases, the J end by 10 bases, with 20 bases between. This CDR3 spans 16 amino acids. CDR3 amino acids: CASSGPAGMPTSPLHF. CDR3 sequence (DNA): TGTGCCAGCAGTGGTCCCGCAGGGATGCCGACGTCACCCCTCCACTTT.

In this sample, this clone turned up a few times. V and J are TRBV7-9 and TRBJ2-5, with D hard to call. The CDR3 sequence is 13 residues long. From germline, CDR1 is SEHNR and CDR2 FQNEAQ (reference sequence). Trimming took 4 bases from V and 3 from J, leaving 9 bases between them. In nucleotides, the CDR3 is TGTGCCAGCAGCTCTCAGGCCGAAGAGACCCAGTACTTC. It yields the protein CASSSQAEETQYF.

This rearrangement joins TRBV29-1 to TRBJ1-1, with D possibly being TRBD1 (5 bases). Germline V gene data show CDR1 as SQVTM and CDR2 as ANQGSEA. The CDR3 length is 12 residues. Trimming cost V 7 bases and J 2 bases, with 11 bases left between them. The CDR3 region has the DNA TGCAGCGGTGGACACGTTAACACTGAAGCTTTCTTT. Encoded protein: CSGGHVNTEAFF.

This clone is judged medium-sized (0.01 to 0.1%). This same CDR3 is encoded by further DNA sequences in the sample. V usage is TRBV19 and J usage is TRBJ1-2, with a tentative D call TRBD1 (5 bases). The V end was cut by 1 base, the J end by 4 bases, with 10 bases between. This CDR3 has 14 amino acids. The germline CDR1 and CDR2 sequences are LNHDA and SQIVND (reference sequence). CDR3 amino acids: CASSIGQGSYGYTF. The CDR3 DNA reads TGTGCCAGTAGTATAGGGCAGGGATCCTATGGCTACACCTTC. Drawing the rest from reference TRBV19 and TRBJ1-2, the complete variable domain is DGGITQSPKYLFRKEGQNVTLSCEQNLNHDAMYWYRQDPGQGLRLIYYSQIVNDFQKGDIAEGYSVSREKKESFPLTVTSAQKNPTAFYLCASSIGQGSYGYTFGSGTRLTVV.

The CDR3 coding sequence is TGTGCCACTGCAGGGGGGTATGGCTACACCTTC. It is translated as CATAGGYGYTF. V gene TRBV19 combines with J gene TRBJ1-2, with 7 positions matching TRBD1. V lost 10 bases and J lost 5; bases outside the gene matches: 4. Germline-derived CDR1 and CDR2 are LNHDA and SQIVND (reference sequence). The CDR3 length is 11 residues.

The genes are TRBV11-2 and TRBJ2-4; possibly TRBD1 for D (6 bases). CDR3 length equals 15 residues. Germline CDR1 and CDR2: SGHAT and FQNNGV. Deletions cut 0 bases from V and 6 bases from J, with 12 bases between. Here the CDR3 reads CASSLDRTGRNIQYF. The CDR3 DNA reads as TGTGCCAGCAGCTTAGATCGTACAGGGAGAAACATTCAGTACTTC. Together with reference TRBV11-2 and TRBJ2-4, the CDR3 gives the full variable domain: EAGVAQSPRYKIIEKRQSVAFWCNPISGHATLYWYQQILGQGPKLLIQFQNNGVVDDSQLPKDRFSAERLKGVDSTLKIQPAKLEDSAVYLCASSLDRTGRNIQYFGAGTRLSVL.

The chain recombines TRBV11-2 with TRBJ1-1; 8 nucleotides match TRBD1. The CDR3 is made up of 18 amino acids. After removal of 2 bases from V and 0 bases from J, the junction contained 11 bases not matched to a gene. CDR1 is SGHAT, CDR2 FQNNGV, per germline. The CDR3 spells CASSLRRTGSGVNTEAFF. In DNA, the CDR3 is TGTGCCAGCAGCTTACGCCGGACAGGGTCGGGGGTGAACACTGAAGCTTTCTTT.

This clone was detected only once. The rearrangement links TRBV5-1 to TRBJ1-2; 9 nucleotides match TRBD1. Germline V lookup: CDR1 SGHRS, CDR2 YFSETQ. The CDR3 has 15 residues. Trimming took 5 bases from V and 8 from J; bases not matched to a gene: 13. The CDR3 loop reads CASRGEQGAPGGYTF. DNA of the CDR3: TGCGCCAGCAGGGGAGAACAGGGGGCGCCGGGGGGCTACACCTTC.

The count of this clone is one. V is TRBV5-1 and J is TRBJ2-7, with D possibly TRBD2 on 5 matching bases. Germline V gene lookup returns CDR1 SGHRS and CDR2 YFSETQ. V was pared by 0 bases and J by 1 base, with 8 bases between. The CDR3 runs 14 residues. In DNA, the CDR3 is TGCGCCAGCAGCTTGGCGGTAGCGTCCTACGAGCAGTACTTC. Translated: CASSLAVASYEQYF.